This TCR beta chain was sequenced during a study of cytomegalovirus exposure and HLA in healthy donors. In the PCR, 60 Vbeta and 13 Jbeta primers were used. Using immunoSEQ multiplex PCR, the repertoire was profiled, and TCRdb retains in-frame clones only, with some absent. The sample holds around 92,000 clones, about four fifths seen once. Study results and limitations: When analyzed later, a missense DCLRE1C variant was found to be linked to TCR beta V- and J-gene trimming. Reported findings show TCR beta sequences accurately forecast HLA-A and HLA-B alleles in most subjects.

The CDR3 has 14 amino acids. V was trimmed by 6 bases and J by 5 bases, leaving 14 bases between them. Looked up from germline, CDR1 is MNHNY and CDR2 is SVGAGI (reference sequence). About this clone itself: Its antigen remains unidentified.

This chain uses TRBV6-6 with TRBJ2-1; D unclear. The source of this sequence is a woman between 65 and 79 years old in good health and CMV-seropositive. Sequencing was performed on PBMCs. CDR3 sequence reads: CASRNEIADNEQFF. For the CDR3, the DNA is TGTGCCAGCAGAAACGAGATAGCAGACAATGAGCAGTTCTTC.